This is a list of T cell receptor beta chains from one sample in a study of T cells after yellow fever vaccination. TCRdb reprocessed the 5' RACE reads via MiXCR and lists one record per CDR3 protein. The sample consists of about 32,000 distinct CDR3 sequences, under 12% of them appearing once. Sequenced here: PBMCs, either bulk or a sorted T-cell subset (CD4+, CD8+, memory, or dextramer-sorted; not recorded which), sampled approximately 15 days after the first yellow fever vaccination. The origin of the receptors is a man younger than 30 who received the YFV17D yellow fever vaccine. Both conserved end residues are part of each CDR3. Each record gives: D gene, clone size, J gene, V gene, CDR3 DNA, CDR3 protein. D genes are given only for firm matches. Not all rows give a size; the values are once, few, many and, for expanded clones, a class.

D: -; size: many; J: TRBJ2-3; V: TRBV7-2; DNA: TGTGCCAGCAGCTTGTCACGTTGGACAGATACGCAGTATTTT; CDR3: CASSLSRWTDTQYF
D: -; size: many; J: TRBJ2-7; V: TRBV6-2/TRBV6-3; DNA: TGTGCCAGCAGACCCAGGGGCCCAGACTACGAGCAGTACTTC; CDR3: CASRPRGPDYEQYF
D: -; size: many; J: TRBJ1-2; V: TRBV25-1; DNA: TGTGCCAGCAGTGAACTTGCTAACTATGGCTACACCTTC; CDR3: CASSELANYGYTF
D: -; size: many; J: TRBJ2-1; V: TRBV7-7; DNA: TGTGCCAGCAGCTTAGCCACTAGTTTTAATGAGCAGTTCTTC; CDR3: CASSLATSFNEQFF
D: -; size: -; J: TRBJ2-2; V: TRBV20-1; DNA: TGCTGTTCTCCCCCCCCGGGACTTACGAACACCGGGGAGCTGTTTTTT; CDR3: CCSPPPGLTNTGELFF
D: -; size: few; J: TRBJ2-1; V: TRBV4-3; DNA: TGCGCCAGCAGCCAAGATTGGCCTTTCTCCTACAATGAGCAGTTCTTC; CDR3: CASSQDWPFSYNEQFF
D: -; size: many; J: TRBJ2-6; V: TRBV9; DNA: TGTGCCAGCAGCGTAGATGCAGGGGCCAACGTCCTGACTTTC; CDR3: CASSVDAGANVLTF
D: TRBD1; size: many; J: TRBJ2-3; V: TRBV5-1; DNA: TGCGCCAGCAGCTCCCTGACAGGGGGCGCAGATACGCAGTATTTT; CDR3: CASSSLTGGADTQYF
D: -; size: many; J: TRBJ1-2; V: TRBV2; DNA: TGTGCCAGCGGGGGGAAGGGGAGTAGCTATGGCTACACCTTC; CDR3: CASGGKGSSYGYTF
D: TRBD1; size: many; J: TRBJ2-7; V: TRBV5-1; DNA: TGCGCCAGCAGCAGGTCTTGGGACAGCGAGCAGTACTTC; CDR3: CASSRSWDSEQYF
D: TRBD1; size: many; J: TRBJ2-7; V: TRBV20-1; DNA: TGCAGCACTGAACAGGGGGCCGAGCAGTACTTC; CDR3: CSTEQGAEQYF
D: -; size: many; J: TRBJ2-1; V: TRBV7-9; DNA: TGTGCCAGCAGCTTAATGGCCAGCTCCTACAATGAGCAGTTCTTC; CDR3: CASSLMASSYNEQFF
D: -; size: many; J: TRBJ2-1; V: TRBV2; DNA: TGTGCCAGCACCGAGGGTGGGTACAATGAGCAGTTCTTC; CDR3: CASTEGGYNEQFF
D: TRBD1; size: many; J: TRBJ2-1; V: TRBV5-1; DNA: TGCGCCAGCAGCTTGGGGAGGACAGGGGAAAGTTTGGGACATGAGCAGTTCTTC; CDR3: CASSLGRTGESLGHEQFF
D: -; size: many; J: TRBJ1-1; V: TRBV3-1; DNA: TGTGCCAGCAGCCAAGCCAGGAACACTGAAGCTTTCTTT; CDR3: CASSQARNTEAFF
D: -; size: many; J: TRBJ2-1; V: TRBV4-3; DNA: TGCGCCAGCAGCCAAGGCTCGAGCTCCTACAATGAGCAGTTCTTC; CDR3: CASSQGSSSYNEQFF